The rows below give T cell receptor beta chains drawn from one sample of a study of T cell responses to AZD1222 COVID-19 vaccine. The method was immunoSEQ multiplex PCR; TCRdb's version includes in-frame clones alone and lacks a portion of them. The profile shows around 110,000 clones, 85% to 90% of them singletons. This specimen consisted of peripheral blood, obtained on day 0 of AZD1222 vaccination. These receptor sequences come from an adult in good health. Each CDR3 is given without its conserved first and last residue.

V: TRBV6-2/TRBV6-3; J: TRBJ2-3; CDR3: ASSYGGGGRTDTQY
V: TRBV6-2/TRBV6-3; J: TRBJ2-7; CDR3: ASSSWTISREQY
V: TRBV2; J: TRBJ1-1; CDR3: ASSDEATEAF
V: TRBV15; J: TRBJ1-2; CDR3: ATSRDLAGLGANYGYT
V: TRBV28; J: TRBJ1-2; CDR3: ASSWEGGFWYGYT
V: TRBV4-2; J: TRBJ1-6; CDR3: ASSQEGLGGGYNSPLH
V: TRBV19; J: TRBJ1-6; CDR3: ASSIAGGARNSPLH
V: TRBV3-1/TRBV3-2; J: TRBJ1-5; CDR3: ASSQGPGQHQPQH
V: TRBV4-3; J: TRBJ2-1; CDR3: ASSPIPGQHNEQF
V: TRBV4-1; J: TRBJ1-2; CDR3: ASSHKGGGAGGYT
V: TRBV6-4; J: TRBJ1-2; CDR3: ASRPDGNYGYT
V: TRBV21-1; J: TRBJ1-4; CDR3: ASSLNLMAPNEKLF
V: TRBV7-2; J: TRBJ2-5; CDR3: ASSSQRGGEKTQY
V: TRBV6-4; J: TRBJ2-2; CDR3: ASSERAERTGELF
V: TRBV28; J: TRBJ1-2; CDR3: ASSPRREAYGYT
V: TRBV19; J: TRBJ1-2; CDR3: ASKDRVLYGYT
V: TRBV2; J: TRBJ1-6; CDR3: ASKGRGNSPLH
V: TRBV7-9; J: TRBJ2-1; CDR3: ASTTTGGGRATEQF
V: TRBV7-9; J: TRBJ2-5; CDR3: ASSVGQGGPQETQY
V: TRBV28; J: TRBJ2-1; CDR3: ASSSLAGVSLYNEQF
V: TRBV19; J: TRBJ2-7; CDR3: ASSLTPGQSYEQY
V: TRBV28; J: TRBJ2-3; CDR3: ASSLFAVTDTQY
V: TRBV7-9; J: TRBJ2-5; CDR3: ASSSGFQETQY
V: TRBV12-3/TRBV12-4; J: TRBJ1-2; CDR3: ASSGQYYGYT
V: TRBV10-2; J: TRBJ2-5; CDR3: ASKMGTSWTQY
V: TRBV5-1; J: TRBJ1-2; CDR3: ASSTSRQGNYGYT
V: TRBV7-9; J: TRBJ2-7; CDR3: ASKGTTADEQY
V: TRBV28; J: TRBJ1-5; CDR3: ASRKLQEPYSNQPQH
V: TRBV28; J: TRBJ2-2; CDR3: ASSSLAGNTGELF
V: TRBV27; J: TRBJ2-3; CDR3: ASSSSLDTQY
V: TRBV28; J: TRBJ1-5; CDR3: ASKGGDMLNQPQH
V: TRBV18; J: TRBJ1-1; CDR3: ASSPRRTNTEAF
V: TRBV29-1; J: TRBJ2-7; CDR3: SVVGGATPPNEQY
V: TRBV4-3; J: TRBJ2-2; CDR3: ASSHPGHGELF
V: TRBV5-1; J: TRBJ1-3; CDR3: ASKPGASGNTIY
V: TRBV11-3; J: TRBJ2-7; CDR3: ASSPTRTTYEQY
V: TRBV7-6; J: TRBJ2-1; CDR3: ASSLEEPLLGHEQF
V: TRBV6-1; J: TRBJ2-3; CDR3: ASSAPSGRAGDTQY
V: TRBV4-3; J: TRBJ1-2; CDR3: ASSQVDRVDGYT
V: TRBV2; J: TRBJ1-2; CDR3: AARGAGVYGYT
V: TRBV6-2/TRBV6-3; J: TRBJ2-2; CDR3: ASSMGLAGAGLF
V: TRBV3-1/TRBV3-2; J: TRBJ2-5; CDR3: ASSQDTTQAGVETQY
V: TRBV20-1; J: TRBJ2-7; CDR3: SASGGTGVSYEQY
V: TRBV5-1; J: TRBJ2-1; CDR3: ASSLASSGDSSYNEQF
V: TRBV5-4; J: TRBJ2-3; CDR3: ASSSPDTQY
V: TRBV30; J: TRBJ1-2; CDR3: AWSGGSEGYT
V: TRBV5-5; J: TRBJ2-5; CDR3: ASSLLPGVQGETQY
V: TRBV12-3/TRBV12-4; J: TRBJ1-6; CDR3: ASSLSSQVLH
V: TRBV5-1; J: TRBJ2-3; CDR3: ASTDTSLYSTDTQY
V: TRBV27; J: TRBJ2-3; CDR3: ASSSPGTSGATDTQY
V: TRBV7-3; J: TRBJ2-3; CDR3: ASSLIPGGTDTQY
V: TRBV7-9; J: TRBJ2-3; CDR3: ASSSQGSTDTQY
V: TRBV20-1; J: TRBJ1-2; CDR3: SARGYGYT
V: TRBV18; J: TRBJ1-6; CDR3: ASSPSSGNSPLH
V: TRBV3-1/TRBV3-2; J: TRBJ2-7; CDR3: ASSQVGRAPYEQY
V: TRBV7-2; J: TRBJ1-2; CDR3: ASSLPVYYGYT
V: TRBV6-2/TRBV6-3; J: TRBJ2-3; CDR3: ASSHQDTQY
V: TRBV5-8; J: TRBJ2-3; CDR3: ASSLKRGSTDTQY
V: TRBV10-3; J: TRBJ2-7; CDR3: AIRAGTNEQY